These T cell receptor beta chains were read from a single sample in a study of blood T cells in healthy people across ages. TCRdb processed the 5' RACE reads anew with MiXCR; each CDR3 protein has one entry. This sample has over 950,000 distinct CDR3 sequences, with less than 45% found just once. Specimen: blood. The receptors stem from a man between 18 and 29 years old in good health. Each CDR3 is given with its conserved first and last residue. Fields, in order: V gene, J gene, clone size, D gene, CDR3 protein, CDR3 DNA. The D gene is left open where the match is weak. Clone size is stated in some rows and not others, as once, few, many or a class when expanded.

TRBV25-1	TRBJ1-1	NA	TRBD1	CASSAPGQGFEAFF	TGTGCCAGCAGCGCTCCGGGACAGGGGTTTGAAGCTTTCTTT
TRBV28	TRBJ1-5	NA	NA	CASSLWSDSDDQPQHF	TGTGCCAGCAGTTTATGGTCGGACAGCGACGATCAGCCCCAGCATTTT
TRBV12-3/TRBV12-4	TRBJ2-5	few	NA	CASSSRLGGETQYF	TGTGCCAGCAGTTCTCGGCTAGGCGGAGAGACCCAGTACTTC
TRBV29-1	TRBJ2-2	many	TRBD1	CSATGTTGELFF	TGCAGCGCGACAGGGACCACCGGGGAGCTGTTTTTT
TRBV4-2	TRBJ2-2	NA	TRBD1	CASSQGLWDRGGPGELFF	TGTGCCAGCAGCCAAGGCTTGTGGGACAGGGGAGGACCCGGGGAGCTGTTTTTT
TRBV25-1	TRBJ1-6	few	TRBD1	CASSDSGGRSPLHF	TGTGCCAGCAGTGACTCAGGGGGCCGCTCACCCCTCCACTTT
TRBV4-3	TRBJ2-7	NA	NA	CASSQGRSLNYEQYF	TGCGCCAGCAGCCAAGGGAGGTCTCTCAACTACGAGCAGTACTTC
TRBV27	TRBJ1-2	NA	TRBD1	CASSSYQTGGAYGYTF	TGTGCCAGCAGCTCCTATCAGACAGGGGGGGCCTATGGCTACACCTTC
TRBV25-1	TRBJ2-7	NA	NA	CASSESGGRPYEQYF	TGTGCCAGCAGTGAATCGGGTGGGCGTCCCTACGAGCAGTACTTC
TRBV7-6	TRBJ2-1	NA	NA	CASSVYRNDEQFF	TGTGCCAGCAGCGTATACCGCAATGACGAGCAGTTCTTC
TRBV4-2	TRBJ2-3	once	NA	CASSQASARSTDTQYF	TGTGCCAGCAGCCAAGCGTCGGCAAGAAGCACAGATACGCAGTATTTT
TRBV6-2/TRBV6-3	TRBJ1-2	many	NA	CASTSGYGYTF	TGCGCCAGCACCTCAGGTTATGGCTACACCTTC
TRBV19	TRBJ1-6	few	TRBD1	CATRETGGFSPLHF	TGTGCCACGCGGGAGACAGGGGGGTTTTCACCCCTCCACTTT
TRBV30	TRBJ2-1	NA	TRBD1	CAYTGQAYNEQFF	TGTGCCTACACGGGACAGGCCTACAATGAGCAGTTCTTC
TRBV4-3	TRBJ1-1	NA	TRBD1	CASSQDLRTGRTEAFF	TGCGCCAGCAGCCAAGATCTCCGGACAGGTCGGACTGAAGCTTTCTTT
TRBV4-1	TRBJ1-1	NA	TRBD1	CASSHPGQGGNTEAFF	TGCGCCAGCAGCCATCCGGGACAGGGGGGGAACACTGAAGCTTTCTTT
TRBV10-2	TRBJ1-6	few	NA	CASSSEEPNNSPLHF	TGCGCCAGCAGTTCTGAGGAGCCGAATAATTCACCCCTCCACTTT
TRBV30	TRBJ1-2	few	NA	CAWEWTAYGYTF	TGTGCCTGGGAATGGACAGCCTATGGCTACACCTTC
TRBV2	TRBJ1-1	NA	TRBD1	CASGRDQGAGTEAFF	TGTGCCAGCGGAAGAGATCAGGGGGCCGGCACTGAAGCTTTCTTT
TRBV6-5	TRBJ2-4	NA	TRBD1	CASSSPQGNKNIQYF	TGTGCCAGCAGTTCCCCACAGGGGAACAAAAACATTCAGTACTTC
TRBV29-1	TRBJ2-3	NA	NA	CSVGSLGTDTQYF	TGCAGCGTGGGGTCTCTCGGCACAGATACGCAGTATTTT
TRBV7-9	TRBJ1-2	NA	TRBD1	CASSTIFGDRVGDYGYTF	TGTGCCAGCAGCACCATTTTCGGGGACAGGGTAGGGGACTATGGCTACACCTTC
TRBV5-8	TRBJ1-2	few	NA	CASSLAGQTYGYTF	TGTGCCAGCAGCTTGGCCGGACAGACCTATGGCTACACCTTC
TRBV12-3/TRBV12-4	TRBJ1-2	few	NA	CASSDGLHYGYTF	TGTGCCAGCAGTGATGGCCTACACTATGGCTACACCTTC
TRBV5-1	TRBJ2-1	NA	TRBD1	CASWGTGGSYNEQFF	TGCGCCAGCTGGGGGACAGGGGGCTCCTACAATGAGCAGTTCTTC
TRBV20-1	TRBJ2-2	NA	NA	CSARLGSRGTGELFF	TGCAGTGCTAGATTGGGTTCTCGCGGCACCGGGGAGCTGTTTTTT
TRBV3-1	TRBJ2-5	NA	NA	CASSQVEGKTQYF	TGTGCCAGCAGCCAAGTGGAGGGGAAGACCCAGTACTTC
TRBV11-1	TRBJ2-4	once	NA	CASSLRGPLGIQYF	TGTGCCAGCAGCCTTCGGGGCCCGTTGGGCATTCAGTACTTC
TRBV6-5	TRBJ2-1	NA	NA	CASTDGVLDINEQFF	TGTGCCAGCACCGACGGGGTATTGGACATCAATGAGCAGTTCTTC
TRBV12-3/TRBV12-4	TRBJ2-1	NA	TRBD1	CASRPRTGDYNEQFF	TGTGCCAGCCGCCCCAGGACAGGGGACTACAATGAGCAGTTCTTC
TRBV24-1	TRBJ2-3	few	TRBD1	CATSDDRAGTDTQYF	TGTGCCACCAGTGACGACAGGGCTGGCACAGATACGCAGTATTTT
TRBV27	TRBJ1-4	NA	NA	CASSTSFGATNEKLFF	TGTGCCAGCAGTACTTCCTTTGGGGCAACTAATGAAAAACTGTTTTTT
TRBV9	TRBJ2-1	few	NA	CASSVDGGVFNEQFF	TGTGCCAGCAGCGTAGATGGCGGGGTATTCAATGAGCAGTTCTTC
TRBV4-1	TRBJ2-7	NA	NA	CASSQEGGGTANYEQYF	TGCGCCAGCAGCCAAGAAGGTGGCGGGACAGCGAACTACGAGCAGTACTTC
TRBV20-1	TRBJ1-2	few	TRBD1	CSTTGDYGYTF	TGCAGTACGACAGGGGACTATGGCTACACCTTC
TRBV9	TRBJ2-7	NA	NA	CASSVDPFRGEQYF	TGTGCCAGCAGCGTAGACCCATTCAGGGGCGAGCAGTACTTC
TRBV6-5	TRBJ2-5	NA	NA	CASSLYRSQETQYF	TGTGCCAGCAGTCTATACAGGAGCCAAGAGACCCAGTACTTC
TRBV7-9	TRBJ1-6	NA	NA	CASSDVLGGNSPLHF	TGTGCCAGCAGCGACGTTCTGGGAGGGAATTCACCCCTCCACTTT
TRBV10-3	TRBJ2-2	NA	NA	CAISEVGGWGQANTGELFF	TGTGCCATCAGTGAAGTCGGCGGTTGGGGCCAAGCGAACACCGGGGAGCTGTTTTTT
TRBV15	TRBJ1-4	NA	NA	CATSRDAVDEKLFF	TGTGCCACCAGTAGGGACGCTGTCGATGAAAAACTGTTTTTT
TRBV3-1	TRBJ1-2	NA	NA	CASSQVLDRNNYGYTF	TGTGCCAGCAGCCAAGTCCTGGACAGAAATAACTATGGCTACACCTTC
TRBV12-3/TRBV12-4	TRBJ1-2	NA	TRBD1	CASRGDSSYGYTF	TGTGCCAGCAGGGGGGACAGCAGCTATGGCTACACCTTC
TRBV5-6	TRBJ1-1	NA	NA	CASSLMDLALNTEAFF	TGTGCCAGCAGCTTGATGGACCTCGCATTGAACACTGAAGCTTTCTTT
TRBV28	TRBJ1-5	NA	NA	CASSSALGNQPQHF	TGTGCCAGCAGTTCTGCGTTAGGCAATCAGCCCCAGCATTTT
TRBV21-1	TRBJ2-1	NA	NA	CAISKVGLARHEQFF	TGTGCCATCAGCAAAGTAGGACTAGCGCGGCATGAGCAGTTCTTC
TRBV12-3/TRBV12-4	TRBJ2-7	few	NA	CASSPTRTRGKVYEQYF	TGTGCCAGCAGTCCTACTAGGACACGGGGGAAGGTCTACGAGCAGTACTTC
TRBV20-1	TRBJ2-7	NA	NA	CSARPTGIRTYEQYF	TGCAGTGCTAGGCCAACAGGGATTAGGACCTACGAGCAGTACTTC
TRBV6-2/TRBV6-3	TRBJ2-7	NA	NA	CASSYAGPSYEQYF	TGTGCCAGCAGTTATGCGGGACCCTCCTACGAGCAGTACTTC
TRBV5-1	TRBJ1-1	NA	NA	CASGEQGRTEAFF	TGCGCCAGCGGAGAACAGGGCCGGACTGAAGCTTTCTTT
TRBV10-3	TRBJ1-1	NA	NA	CAISERGDTEAFF	TGTGCCATCAGTGAGAGGGGAGACACTGAAGCTTTCTTT
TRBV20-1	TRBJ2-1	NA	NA	CSAETTDYNEQFF	TGCAGTGCCGAAACGACAGATTACAATGAGCAGTTCTTC
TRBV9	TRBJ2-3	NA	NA	CASSVRTSTDTQYF	TGTGCCAGCAGCGTACGGACCAGCACAGATACGCAGTATTTT
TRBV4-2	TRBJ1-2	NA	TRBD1	CASSQEVGTVRYGYTF	TGTGCCAGCAGCCAAGAAGTTGGGACAGTTCGCTATGGCTACACCTTC
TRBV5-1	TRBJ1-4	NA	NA	CASSQGYLNEKLFF	TGCGCCAGCAGCCAGGGGTACCTTAATGAAAAACTGTTTTTT
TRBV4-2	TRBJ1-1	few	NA	CASSQDASGVATEAFF	TGTGCCAGCAGCCAAGACGCCTCTGGGGTTGCCACTGAAGCTTTCTTT